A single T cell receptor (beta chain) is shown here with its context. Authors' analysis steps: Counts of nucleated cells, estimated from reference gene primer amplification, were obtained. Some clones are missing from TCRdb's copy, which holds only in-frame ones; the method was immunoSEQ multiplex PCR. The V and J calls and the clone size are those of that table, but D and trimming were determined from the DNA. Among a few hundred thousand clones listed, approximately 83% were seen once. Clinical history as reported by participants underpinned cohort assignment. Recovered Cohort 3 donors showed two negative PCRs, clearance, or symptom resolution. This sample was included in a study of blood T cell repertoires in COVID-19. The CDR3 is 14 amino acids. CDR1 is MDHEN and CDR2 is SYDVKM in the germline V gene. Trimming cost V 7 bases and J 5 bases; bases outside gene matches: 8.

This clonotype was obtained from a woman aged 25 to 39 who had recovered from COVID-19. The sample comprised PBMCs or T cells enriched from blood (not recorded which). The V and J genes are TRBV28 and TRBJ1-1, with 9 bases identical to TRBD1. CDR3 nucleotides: TGTGCCAGCATTACGTGGGACAGGGCTACTGAAGCTTTCTTT. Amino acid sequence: CASITWDRATEAFF.